This entry features one T cell receptor beta chain sequence. This clone showed up just once. There is no known antigen for this receptor. No base-level quality is on record; no much larger clone is a single base apart. The immunoSEQ Assay, a bias-controlled multiplex PCR, was used to amplify TCRbeta CDR3 regions from genomic DNA. The authors processed their data as follows. The number of nucleated cells in each sample was estimated from the amplification of reference gene primers within the assay. Sequence reads were collapsed and filtered to measure the absolute abundance of every unique TCRbeta CDR3 rearrangement. Productive Simpson clonality was computed per sample as the square root of Simpson's diversity index over productive rearrangements. TCRdb took this table from immuneACCESS and kept in-frame rearrangements with V and J called. Such tables lack part of the clones; where checked against another copy, unresolved V genes explain under half of the gap, and the rest is unexplained. That table furnishes V, J and clone size, whereas the DNA furnished D and trimming. In this sample the table shows around 220,000 clones, roughly 80% of which occur a single time. 20% of the sample is taken by the ten largest.

These data originate in a study of blood T cell repertoires in COVID-19 (dated by TCRdb to 2020 to 2021). Concerning the study at large: Samples covering the acute and convalescent phases of COVID-19 were provided by collaborators in the United States, Italy and Spain. The sample metadata nearly always contained a de-identified subject ID, COVID-19 status, age in years and sex. Where available, HLA class I and class II types were taken from metadata supplied by the sample provider and were not determined by assay-based typing. The repertoires were made available in a free public database intended to serve as a resource for research on the immune response to SARS-CoV-2. The dataset comprised deeply sampled blood TCRbeta repertoires from subjects exposed to, actively infected with, or recovered from COVID-19. Samples came from the ongoing ImmuneRACE study (first 160 participants) plus 1,254 subjects from 6 global collaborators. The material from the prospective study consisted of cDNA or gDNA derived from T cells, B-cell-depleted T cells, or PBMCs.

Collaborating institutions collected whole blood in K2EDTA tubes following their own protocols. For TCRbeta analysis, collaborators shipped samples as frozen whole blood, isolated PBMCs, or DNA extracted from either of those sample types. Findings and caveats that apply to the study as a whole: The quantity of clinical and demographic metadata differed by source and by participant and was supplied without curation.

Reading the germline V gene gives CDR1 SGHRS and CDR2 YFSETQ. The CDR3 sequence holds 13 residues, the cysteine and phenylalanine included. Solely the CDR3 DNA is kept, with 39 bases framed from the first base. Trimming costs V 4 bases and J 6 bases, and their ends lie 12 bases apart. The sample was peripheral blood. The TCR comes from a man younger than 40 with active or convalescent COVID-19. The chain is encoded by TRBV5-1 joined to TRBJ2-3, and possibly TRBD1, on 6 matching bases. The CDR3 loop reads CASSTRQEDTQYF. Here is the DNA: TGCGCCAGCAGCACAAGACAGGAGGATACGCAGTATTTT.